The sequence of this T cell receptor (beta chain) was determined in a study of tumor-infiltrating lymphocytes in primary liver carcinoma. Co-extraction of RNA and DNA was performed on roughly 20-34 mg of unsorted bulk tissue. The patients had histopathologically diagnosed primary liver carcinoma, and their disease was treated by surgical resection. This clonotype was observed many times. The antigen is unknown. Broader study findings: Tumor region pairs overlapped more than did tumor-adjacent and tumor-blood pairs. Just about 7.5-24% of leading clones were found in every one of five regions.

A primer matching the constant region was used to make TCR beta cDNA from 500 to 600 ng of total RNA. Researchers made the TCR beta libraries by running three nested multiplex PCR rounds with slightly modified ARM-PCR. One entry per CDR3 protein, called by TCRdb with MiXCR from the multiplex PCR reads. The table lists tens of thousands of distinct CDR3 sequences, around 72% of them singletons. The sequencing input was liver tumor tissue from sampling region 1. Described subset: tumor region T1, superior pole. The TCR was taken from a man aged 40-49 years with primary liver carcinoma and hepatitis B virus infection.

This chain's CDR3 is CASSSMGQGYYEQYF. The CDR3 coding sequence is TGTGCCAGCAGTTCAATGGGACAGGGATACTACGAGCAGTACTTC. The chain couples TRBV28 to TRBJ2-7; 9 bases map to TRBD1. Trimming cost V 4 bases and J 3 bases; bases outside gene matches: 7. The CDR3 is made up of 15 amino acids. Germline CDR1 and CDR2: MDHEN and SYDVKM.